This T cell receptor beta chain was documented in a study of blood T cell repertoires in COVID-19. About the study: The United States, Italy and Spain provided the acute and convalescent COVID-19 samples. The analysed material was cDNA or gDNA that came from T cells, B-cell-depleted T cells, or PBMCs.

This CDR3 region has 16 residues. Per germline, CDR1 SNHLY and CDR2 FYNNEI. V trimming: 5 bases; J trimming: 2 bases; junction bases outside the gene matches: 4. Per the study methods: Estimated nucleated cell counts came from reference gene primer amplification. Libraries were prepared by immunoSEQ multiplex PCR; TCRdb keeps only in-frame clonotypes and omits some of them. D and trimming come from the DNA, and the V and J calls and clone size come from that table. The sample lists roughly 120,000 clones; 83% were seen once. The TCR comes from a man aged 25 to 45 with acute or convalescent COVID-19. The chain joins TRBV2 to TRBJ2-3; 13 bases align to TRBD2. Source material: peripheral blood. In DNA form, the CDR3 reads TGTGCCAGCAGTTCACTAGCGGGAGGGGCCACAGATACGCAGTATTTT. Its protein product is CASSSLAGGATDTQYF.